The T cell receptor beta chain under discussion was sequenced for a study of T cell responses to AZD1222 COVID-19 vaccine. TCRdb's copy holds only in-frame clones and misses some; the assay was immunoSEQ multiplex PCR. This sample has approximately 180,000 clones, with 85% to 95% found just once. Trimming removed 5 bases from V and 9 bases from J, with 14 bases in between. The CDR3 length is 12 residues. The TCR was taken from an adult who received the MenACWY meningococcal vaccine as a control. The sequenced sample was peripheral blood, obtained 28 days after the second dose of the MenACWY control vaccine. The genes are TRBV12-3 or TRBV12-4 and TRBJ2-7; D may match TRBD1 or TRBD2 (7 bases each). CDR3 in amino acids: CASSQQGRVQYF. For the CDR3, the DNA is TGTGCCAGCAGTCAACAGGGGAGGGTGCAGTACTTC.